The text below deals with one TCR beta chain. Its antigen is as yet unknown. This record belongs to a study of T-cell reconstitution after alpha-beta-depleted transplantation in children. Study conclusions and caveats: Newly generated T cells supplied most T-cell counts and diversity one year post-transplant. There were some patients whose high TCRbeta diversity at day 60 came from surviving recipient T cells and thymic progenitors. Several hundred rapidly expanded clones from non-depleted graft cells reportedly supplied alpha-beta T cells about two months post-transplant.

With V trimmed by 5 bases and J by 4 bases, 5 bases remained unmatched. The CDR3 runs 15 residues. Germline CDR1 LNHDA, CDR2 SQIVND (reference sequence). It was with unique molecular identifiers that the TCRbeta library was prepared. From the PCR reads, TCRdb called clonotypes with MiXCR, one entry per CDR3 protein. The repertoire holds tens of thousands of distinct CDR3 sequences, with about a sixth as singletons. The chain uses TRBV19 and TRBJ2-1, with 10 bases aligning to TRBD2. This TCR came from a male patient between 2 and 15 years old who had a stem cell transplant for acute lymphoblastic leukemia, so the T cells may come from the graft donor. The sequencing used PBMCs, mostly from graft donor cells, collected 360 days after TCRalphabeta/CD19-depleted stem cell transplant. CDR3 sequence (DNA): TGTGCCAGTAGTCCCGGGACTAGCGTATACAATGAGCAGTTCTTC. This sequence encodes CASSPGTSVYNEQFF.